This is a list of T cell receptor beta chains from one sample in a study of CD4 T cells in relation to SARS-CoV-2 and coronaviruses. These receptors lack a known antigen. Sequenced by immunoSEQ multiplex PCR; TCRdb stores in-frame clones only, minus some. The sample yields 20,000 to 25,000 clones, about three quarters seen once. Input material: CD4+ T cells from PBMCs, cultured in vitro. These receptors were obtained from a human donor in good health. Both conserved end residues are part of each CDR3. Fields, in order: J gene, D gene, V gene, clone size, CDR3 protein, CDR3 DNA. A D gene is named only where the DNA matches it firmly. Clone size appears in some rows only: once, few, many, or a class for an expanded clone.

J gene: TRBJ1-5; D gene: -; V gene: TRBV7-9; clone size: -; CDR3 protein: CASSTGNQPQHF; CDR3 DNA: TGTGCCAGCAGCACCGGCAATCAGCCCCAGCATTTT
J gene: TRBJ2-2; D gene: -; V gene: TRBV18; clone size: -; CDR3 protein: CASSPTPSPSDTGELFF; CDR3 DNA: TGTGCCAGCTCACCAACCCCGTCCCCCTCGGACACCGGGGAGCTGTTTTTT
J gene: TRBJ2-7; D gene: TRBD1; V gene: TRBV10-3; clone size: -; CDR3 protein: CASWDRGSFNEQYF; CDR3 DNA: TGTGCCTCCTGGGACAGGGGATCATTCAACGAGCAGTACTTC
J gene: TRBJ1-2; D gene: TRBD1; V gene: TRBV19; clone size: -; CDR3 protein: CASSFDRDNYGYTF; CDR3 DNA: TGTGCCAGTAGTTTCGACAGGGATAACTATGGCTACACCTTC
J gene: TRBJ2-3; D gene: -; V gene: TRBV2; clone size: -; CDR3 protein: CASSEGLNLATDTQYF; CDR3 DNA: TGTGCCAGCAGTGAAGGTCTAAACCTAGCTACAGATACGCAGTATTTT
J gene: TRBJ2-1; D gene: -; V gene: TRBV9; clone size: -; CDR3 protein: CASSERNNEQFF; CDR3 DNA: TGTGCCAGCAGCGAGAGAAACAATGAGCAGTTCTTC
J gene: TRBJ2-3; D gene: -; V gene: TRBV5-1; clone size: -; CDR3 protein: CASSFGDPATQYF; CDR3 DNA: TGCGCCAGCAGCTTCGGTGACCCTGCTACGCAGTATTTT
J gene: TRBJ1-5; D gene: -; V gene: TRBV2; clone size: -; CDR3 protein: CASSDNWSNQPQHF; CDR3 DNA: TGTGCCAGCAGTGACAATTGGAGCAATCAGCCCCAGCATTTT
J gene: TRBJ1-3; D gene: TRBD1; V gene: TRBV11-2; clone size: -; CDR3 protein: CASSSGQGGNTIYF; CDR3 DNA: TGTGCCAGCAGCTCAGGACAGGGTGGGAACACCATATATTTT
J gene: TRBJ2-1; D gene: TRBD2; V gene: TRBV28; clone size: -; CDR3 protein: CATLTLLAGGLDEQFF; CDR3 DNA: TGTGCCACCCTAACCTTACTAGCGGGAGGGCTGGATGAGCAGTTCTTC
J gene: TRBJ2-5; D gene: -; V gene: TRBV29-1; clone size: -; CDR3 protein: CSVEWAGGETQYF; CDR3 DNA: TGCAGCGTTGAATGGGCAGGGGGGGAGACCCAGTACTTC
J gene: TRBJ2-3; D gene: -; V gene: TRBV7-9; clone size: -; CDR3 protein: CASSLAPDTQYF; CDR3 DNA: TGTGCCAGCAGCTTAGCTCCGGATACGCAGTATTTT
J gene: TRBJ2-1; D gene: -; V gene: TRBV11-2; clone size: -; CDR3 protein: CASSLVRGNEQFF; CDR3 DNA: TGTGCCAGCAGCTTAGTACGGGGCAATGAGCAGTTCTTC
J gene: TRBJ2-7; D gene: -; V gene: TRBV5-1; clone size: once; CDR3 protein: CASSLALDPGSYEQYF; CDR3 DNA: TGCGCCAGCAGCTTGGCCCTGGACCCTGGCTCCTACGAGCAGTACTTC
J gene: TRBJ1-2; D gene: TRBD1; V gene: TRBV28; clone size: -; CDR3 protein: CASSLTGGLFGYTF; CDR3 DNA: TGTGCCAGCAGTTTAACAGGGGGATTGTTTGGCTACACCTTC
J gene: TRBJ1-1; D gene: -; V gene: TRBV18; clone size: -; CDR3 protein: CASSPTVQTGTEAFF; CDR3 DNA: TGTGCCAGCTCACCAACCGTTCAGACTGGCACTGAAGCTTTCTTT
J gene: TRBJ2-5; D gene: TRBD1; V gene: TRBV11-2; clone size: -; CDR3 protein: CASRQGFEQETQYF; CDR3 DNA: TGTGCCAGCAGACAGGGGTTCGAACAAGAGACCCAGTACTTC
J gene: TRBJ1-2; D gene: -; V gene: TRBV3-1/TRBV3-2; clone size: -; CDR3 protein: CASSQVELSGYTF; CDR3 DNA: TGTGCCAGCAGCCAAGTTGAGCTCAGCGGCTACACCTTC
J gene: TRBJ2-1; D gene: -; V gene: TRBV19; clone size: -; CDR3 protein: CASSIQTGIGNEQFF; CDR3 DNA: TGTGCCAGTAGTATACAAACAGGGATAGGCAATGAGCAGTTCTTC
J gene: TRBJ1-6; D gene: TRBD1; V gene: TRBV30; clone size: -; CDR3 protein: CAWTGRGQNSPLHF; CDR3 DNA: TGTGCCTGGACGGGCAGGGGGCAAAATTCACCCCTCCACTTT
J gene: TRBJ2-3; D gene: -; V gene: TRBV12-3/TRBV12-4; clone size: -; CDR3 protein: CASSSQSTDTQYF; CDR3 DNA: TGTGCCAGCAGTTCCCAAAGCACAGATACGCAGTATTTT
J gene: TRBJ2-3; D gene: -; V gene: TRBV21-1; clone size: -; CDR3 protein: CASNVTSGRTDTQYF; CDR3 DNA: TGTGCCAGTAACGTAACTAGCGGGAGAACAGATACGCAGTATTTT
J gene: TRBJ2-7; D gene: -; V gene: TRBV15; clone size: -; CDR3 protein: CATSEGSSYEQYF; CDR3 DNA: TGTGCCACCAGCGAGGGGAGCTCCTACGAGCAGTACTTC
J gene: TRBJ1-2; D gene: -; V gene: TRBV7-8; clone size: few; CDR3 protein: CASSWDVGAAYGYTF; CDR3 DNA: TGTGCCAGCAGCTGGGATGTGGGGGCGGCCTATGGCTACACCTTC
J gene: TRBJ2-1; D gene: TRBD1; V gene: TRBV3-1/TRBV3-2; clone size: once; CDR3 protein: CASSTQLTGRGYNEQFF; CDR3 DNA: TGTGCCAGCAGCACCCAGTTGACAGGGCGAGGGTACAATGAGCAGTTCTTC
J gene: TRBJ2-3; D gene: TRBD1; V gene: TRBV12-3/TRBV12-4; clone size: -; CDR3 protein: CASRETGGTQYF; CDR3 DNA: TGTGCCAGCAGGGAAACAGGGGGTACGCAGTATTTT
J gene: TRBJ1-2; D gene: -; V gene: TRBV20-1; clone size: -; CDR3 protein: CSARGYGYTF; CDR3 DNA: TGCAGTGCTAGGGGCTATGGCTACACCTTC
J gene: TRBJ2-2; D gene: TRBD1; V gene: TRBV5-1; clone size: -; CDR3 protein: CASSLLAGGHGELFF; CDR3 DNA: TGCGCCAGCAGCTTGCTCGCAGGGGGCCACGGGGAGCTGTTTTTT
J gene: TRBJ1-1; D gene: TRBD1; V gene: TRBV10-3; clone size: -; CDR3 protein: CAITMGQGANTEAFF; CDR3 DNA: TGTGCCATCACCATGGGCCAGGGGGCGAACACTGAAGCTTTCTTT
J gene: TRBJ2-3; D gene: -; V gene: TRBV24-1; clone size: -; CDR3 protein: CATSDQGGTDTQYF; CDR3 DNA: TGTGCCACCAGTGACCAGGGTGGCACAGATACGCAGTATTTT
J gene: TRBJ1-5; D gene: TRBD1; V gene: TRBV3-1/TRBV3-2; clone size: -; CDR3 protein: CASSQGTGGWNQPQHF; CDR3 DNA: TGTGCCAGCAGCCAAGGAACAGGGGGGTGGAATCAGCCCCAGCATTTT
J gene: TRBJ1-4; D gene: -; V gene: TRBV5-1; clone size: few; CDR3 protein: CASSLGQVNEKLFF; CDR3 DNA: TGCGCCAGCAGCTTGGGACAGGTGAATGAAAAACTGTTTTTT
J gene: TRBJ2-3; D gene: -; V gene: TRBV5-1; clone size: -; CDR3 protein: CASSREGGKTGSTDTQYF; CDR3 DNA: TGCGCCAGCAGCCGAGAAGGAGGGAAGACTGGTAGCACAGATACGCAGTATTTT
J gene: TRBJ1-1; D gene: -; V gene: TRBV20-1; clone size: -; CDR3 protein: CSARLRTEAFF; CDR3 DNA: TGCAGTGCTCGGTTAAGGACTGAAGCTTTCTTT
J gene: TRBJ1-6; D gene: -; V gene: TRBV4-2; clone size: -; CDR3 protein: CASSPGGEGSGSPLHF; CDR3 DNA: TGTGCCAGCAGCCCCGGAGGGGAGGGCTCGGGTTCACCCCTCCACTTT
J gene: TRBJ2-2; D gene: -; V gene: TRBV9; clone size: -; CDR3 protein: CASSVESELFF; CDR3 DNA: TGTGCCAGCAGCGTAGAGAGCGAGCTGTTTTTT
J gene: TRBJ1-4; D gene: -; V gene: TRBV29-1; clone size: -; CDR3 protein: CSVSPGEKLFF; CDR3 DNA: TGCAGCGTTTCTCCAGGTGAAAAACTGTTTTTT
J gene: TRBJ2-7; D gene: TRBD2; V gene: TRBV5-5; clone size: -; CDR3 protein: CASSRLAGHSYEQYF; CDR3 DNA: TGTGCCAGCAGCCGACTAGCGGGCCATTCCTACGAGCAGTACTTC
J gene: TRBJ2-2; D gene: TRBD2; V gene: TRBV7-3; clone size: -; CDR3 protein: CASSSKPGLAGGKPGELFF; CDR3 DNA: TGTGCCAGCAGCTCGAAACCGGGACTAGCGGGAGGGAAACCCGGGGAGCTGTTTTTT
J gene: TRBJ1-2; D gene: TRBD1; V gene: TRBV20-1; clone size: once; CDR3 protein: CSASGTGHGYTF; CDR3 DNA: TGCAGTGCTAGTGGGACAGGGCATGGCTACACCTTC
J gene: TRBJ2-5; D gene: TRBD1; V gene: TRBV27; clone size: once; CDR3 protein: CASSFTGAKTQYF; CDR3 DNA: TGTGCCAGCAGTTTTACAGGGGCGAAGACCCAGTACTTC
J gene: TRBJ2-7; D gene: -; V gene: TRBV11-2; clone size: -; CDR3 protein: CASSRGAGAYEQYF; CDR3 DNA: TGTGCCAGCAGCCGGGGGGCTGGGGCCTACGAGCAGTACTTC
J gene: TRBJ2-7; D gene: -; V gene: TRBV5-1; clone size: -; CDR3 protein: CASSFSPDSYEQYF; CDR3 DNA: TGCGCCAGCAGCTTTTCCCCCGACTCCTACGAGCAGTACTTC
J gene: TRBJ2-7; D gene: TRBD1; V gene: TRBV11-2; clone size: -; CDR3 protein: CASSFLTGGRNEQYF; CDR3 DNA: TGTGCCAGCAGCTTTCTAACAGGGGGTAGGAACGAGCAGTACTTC
J gene: TRBJ1-2; D gene: TRBD1; V gene: TRBV5-6; clone size: -; CDR3 protein: CASSLGQGADGYTF; CDR3 DNA: TGTGCCAGCAGCTTGGGACAGGGGGCAGATGGCTACACCTTC
J gene: TRBJ1-2; D gene: -; V gene: TRBV5-1; clone size: -; CDR3 protein: CASSFQGYGYTF; CDR3 DNA: TGCGCCAGCAGCTTTCAGGGCTATGGCTACACCTTC
J gene: TRBJ2-7; D gene: -; V gene: TRBV27; clone size: -; CDR3 protein: CASSLEGGAYEQYF; CDR3 DNA: TGTGCCAGCAGTTTAGAGGGGGGAGCCTACGAGCAGTACTTC
J gene: TRBJ2-7; D gene: -; V gene: TRBV6-5; clone size: -; CDR3 protein: CASIDNQNSYEQYF; CDR3 DNA: TGTGCCAGCATAGACAACCAGAATTCCTACGAGCAGTACTTC
J gene: TRBJ1-1; D gene: -; V gene: TRBV3-1/TRBV3-2; clone size: -; CDR3 protein: CASSQQWNTEAFF; CDR3 DNA: TGTGCCAGCAGCCAACAGTGGAACACTGAAGCTTTCTTT